The 24 T cell receptor beta chains listed next were all sequenced from one sample in a study of shared T cell receptors in the human thymus. The assay was immunoSEQ multiplex PCR, and TCRdb's table has in-frame clones only and misses some. The repertoire has approximately 730,000 clones, roughly 85% of them found once; the top ten carry 0.0095% to 0.013%. The same sample was also studied in work on human thymus T cells.

The sample consisted of thymocytes. Source of these receptors: a girl less than two years old with a congenital heart defect.

This clone was seen more than once but under ten times. The chain is built from TRBV6-5 and TRBJ2-7; TRBD2 might be the D (6 bases). The germline V gene encodes CDR1 MNHEY and CDR2 SVGAGI. The CDR3 contains 15 residues. V lost 5 bases and J 2 bases, leaving 16 bases between the germline ends. CDR3 protein: CASSQEGSGTYEQYF. The CDR3 DNA reads as TGTGCCAGCAGTCAGGAGGGCTCGGGGACCTACGAGCAGTACTTC.

A word on this clone: It is unclear where the CDR3 begins or ends on the DNA, so no DNA is shown, and the CDR3 is as TCRdb lists it. V gene TRBV7-4 combines with J gene TRBJ1-1. Germline-derived CDR1 and CDR2 are SGHVT and SQSDAQ. The CDR3 is 11 amino acids long, termini counted. The CDR3: CASTSGTEAFF.

The gene calls are TRBV7-8 and TRBJ1-2; D not certain. V lost 3 bases, J lost 7 bases, and 21 bases lay in between. The CDR3 has 16 amino acids. CDR1 SGHVS and CDR2 FQNEAQ come from the germline V gene. The CDR3, as DNA: TGTGCCAGCAGCTTGTTCTGGCTCCACCTCGGGAGTGGCTACACCTTC. It translates to CASSLFWLHLGSGYTF.

The V and J genes are TRBV6-1 and TRBJ1-3, with D perhaps TRBD1 (5 bases). CDR1 is MNHNS and CDR2 is SASEGT in the germline V gene. The germline V and J ends were trimmed by 5 bases and 4 bases, with 12 bases remaining between them. The CDR3 has 14 residues. The CDR3 DNA follows: TGTGCCAGCAGTCCAGGAGCAGGGGGAAACACCATATATTTT. Translation: CASSPGAGGNTIYF.

The rearrangement joins TRBV6-5 to TRBJ1-5, with D uncertain. Between the trimmed V and J ends, which lost 4 bases and 0 bases, there was a span of 13 bases. Germline values: CDR1 MNHEY, CDR2 SVGAGI. CDR3 length: 16 amino acids. The DNA of the CDR3 is TGTGCCAGCAGTTCTAAGCCTCCTTATAGCAATCAGCCCCAGCATTTT. The encoded protein is CASSSKPPYSNQPQHF.

V gene TRBV28 combines with J gene TRBJ2-7; possibly TRBD2 for D (5 bases). Trimming removed 2 bases at V and 1 base at J, with 15 bases between. The germline CDR1 and CDR2 sequences are MDHEN and SYDVKM. The length of the CDR3 is 16 residues. DNA of the CDR3: TGTGCCAGCAGTTTACCAACCCGAGGGATATCCTACGAGCAGTACTTC. Its translation: CASSLPTRGISYEQYF. The variable domain in full, with the rest retrieved from reference TRBV28 and TRBJ2-7, is DVKVTQSSRYLVKRTGEKVFLECVQDMDHENMFWYRQDPGLGLRLIYFSYDVKMKEKGDIPEGYSVSREKKERFSLILESASTNQTSMYLCASSLPTRGISYEQYFGPGTRLTVT.

This rearrangement joins TRBV7-9 to TRBJ2-7; 10 nucleotides line up with TRBD1. Germline V gene data show CDR1 as SEHNR and CDR2 as FQNEAQ (reference sequence). CDR3 length equals 17 residues. With 7 bases clipped from V and 2 bases from J, the junction kept 14 bases outside the gene matches. For the CDR3, the DNA is TGTGCCAGCAATCCCCCACAGGGCGGACAGGGGGCCTACGAGCAGTACTTC. Protein product: CASNPPQGGQGAYEQYF.

This chain joins TRBV6-5 and TRBJ2-1; the match to TRBD1 covers 10 bases. There are 16 residues in the CDR3. After removal of 0 bases from V and 8 bases from J, the junction contained 7 bases not matched to a gene. The V gene's germline CDR1 is MNHEY and CDR2 SVGAGI. The CDR3 here is CASSYSIWDRGYEQFF. In DNA form, the CDR3 reads TGTGCCAGCAGTTACTCTATCTGGGACAGGGGCTATGAGCAGTTCTTC.

V usage is TRBV10-3 and J usage is TRBJ2-5; D remains unclear. The CDR3 is 14 amino acids. Looked up from germline, CDR1 is ENHRY and CDR2 is SYGVKD. The V end was cut by 6 bases, the J end by 1 base, with 12 bases between. In nucleotides, the CDR3 is TGTGCCATCAGCTCTGACTTGGGCCAAGAGACCCAGTACTTC. Translation: CAISSDLGQETQYF.

This sequence joins TRBV6-1 and TRBJ2-1, with 7 positions matching TRBD2. The J segment lost 3 bases and the V segment lost 7 bases, leaving 6 bases of the junction unmatched. CDR1 and CDR2 from the germline V gene are MNHNS and SASEGT. The CDR3 loop spans 14 amino acids. CDR3 protein: CASMGRDYYNEQFF. CDR3 DNA: TGTGCCAGCATGGGCAGGGACTACTACAATGAGCAGTTCTTC.

The V and J genes are TRBV25-1 and TRBJ2-6, with a weak D call TRBD1 (5 bases). Per the germline V gene, CDR1 is MGHDK and CDR2 is SYGVNS. The CDR3 is 15 amino acids. Trimming removed 4 bases from V and 1 base from J, with 8 bases in between. The CDR3 nucleotides read TGTGCCAGCAGTGCTTACAGGTCTGGGGCCAACGTCCTGACTTTC. It codes for CASSAYRSGANVLTF.

The rearrangement uses TRBV9 and TRBJ1-4; possible D gene TRBD1, 5 bases. The germline V gene has CDR1 SGDLS and CDR2 YYNGEE. V was clipped by 4 bases and J by 8 bases, with 12 bases between them. CDR3 length: 13 amino acids. The CDR3 is CASSTGLGEKLFF. The CDR3 DNA is TGTGCCAGCAGCACGGGACTGGGGGAAAAACTGTTTTTT. Variable domain in full (rest from reference TRBV9 and TRBJ1-4): DSGVTQTPKHLITATGQRVTLRCSPRSGDLSVYWYQQSLDQGLQFLIQYYNGEERAKGNILERFSAQQFPDLHSELNLSSLELGDSALYFCASSTGLGEKLFFGSGTQLSVL.

The V and J genes are TRBV6-5 and TRBJ1-2; 7 nucleotides line up with TRBD1. Trimming removed 10 bases from V and 6 bases from J; junction bases left unmatched: 17. The germline gives CDR1 MNHEY, CDR2 SVGAGI. The CDR3 is made up of 15 amino acids. CDR3 amino acids: CATSPRDSFIDGYTF. CDR3 nucleotide sequence: TGTGCCACCTCTCCCCGGGACAGTTTTATAGATGGCTACACCTTC.

This clone occurred once. The CDR3 loop is CASTLTGHNEKLFF. In DNA, the CDR3 is TGCGCCAGCACCCTGACAGGTCATAATGAAAAACTGTTTTTT. The gene calls are TRBV10-1 and TRBJ1-4; D possibly corresponds to TRBD1 (6 bases). Germline-derived CDR1 and CDR2 are WNHNN and SYGVQD (reference sequence). This CDR3 has 14 amino acids. With 7 bases removed from V and 4 bases from J, the gap between germline ends came to 13 bases.

The chain recombines TRBV14 with TRBJ1-1, with 9 bases identical to TRBD1. Per the germline V gene, CDR1 is SGHDN and CDR2 is FVKESK. The CDR3 runs to 14 residues. V lost 4 bases, J lost 1 base, and 1 base stayed unmatched. The CDR3: CASSPTGGNTEAFF. The CDR3 DNA sequence: TGTGCCAGCAGCCCGACAGGGGGGAACACTGAAGCTTTCTTT.

This clone was detected a few times. V is TRBV11-2 and J is TRBJ2-3; 7 bases agree with TRBD2. The junction had 20 bases not matched to a gene; V was cut back by 7 bases and J by 10 bases. The CDR3 covers 16 residues. CDR1 SGHAT and CDR2 FQNNGV come from the germline V gene. The CDR3 sequence is CASTPREDSLERAQYF. The CDR3 DNA sequence: TGTGCCAGCACACCCCGGGAGGACTCCTTGGAGAGGGCGCAGTATTTT. Using reference TRBV11-2 and TRBJ2-3 for the parts outside the CDR3, the full variable domain is EAGVAQSPRYKIIEKRQSVAFWCNPISGHATLYWYQQILGQGPKLLIQFQNNGVVDDSQLPKDRFSAERLKGVDSTLKIQPAKLEDSAVYLCASTPREDSLERAQYFGPGTRLTVL.

In this sample, this clone turned up once. The V call is TRBV6-1, the J call TRBJ1-1, with D perhaps TRBD1 (5 bases). V was cut by 2 bases and J by 4 bases, with 14 bases left in between. Germline CDR1 and CDR2: MNHNS and SASEGT. The CDR3 runs 15 residues. The CDR3 protein is CASSEQGRVPTEAFF. Here the CDR3 DNA reads TGTGCCAGCAGTGAACAGGGCAGGGTACCCACTGAAGCTTTCTTT.

This chain joins TRBV2 and TRBJ2-3, with D unclear. Per the germline V gene, CDR1 is SNHLY and CDR2 is FYNNEI. Trimming shortened V by 7 bases and J by 4 bases, and 21 bases separated the two germline ends. This CDR3 has 16 amino acids. The CDR3 spells CASTEGQAQVPDTQYF. The CDR3 region has the DNA TGTGCCAGCACCGAAGGTCAGGCTCAAGTCCCAGATACGCAGTATTTT. The whole variable domain, remainder taken from reference TRBV2 and TRBJ2-3, is EPEVTQTPSHQVTQMGQEVILRCVPISNHLYFYWYRQILGQKVEFLVSFYNNEISEKSEIFDDQFSVERPDGSNFTLKIRSTKLEDSAMYFCASTEGQAQVPDTQYFGPGTRLTVL.

This chain connects TRBV19 to TRBJ1-2; no clear D. CDR3 size: 12 residues. Germline-derived CDR1 and CDR2 are LNHDA and SQIVND (reference sequence). V shed 3 bases and J shed 8 bases, with 10 bases lying between them. The CDR3 nucleotides are TGTGCCAGTAGTATGCCGGGGTTGGGCTACACCTTC. Translated, it gives CASSMPGLGYTF.

The V and J genes are TRBV5-8 and TRBJ1-2; no definite D call. The germline gives CDR1 SGHTS, CDR2 YDEGEE. V was clipped by 3 bases and J by 8 bases, with 14 bases between them. This CDR3 is 13 amino acids long. CDR3 amino acids: CASSSDHLGGYTF. The CDR3, as DNA: TGTGCCAGCAGCTCTGACCATCTCGGGGGCTACACCTTC.

V gene TRBV4-1 combines with J gene TRBJ2-4, with 11 bases matching TRBD2. Per the germline V gene, CDR1 is MGHRA and CDR2 is YSYEKL. V trimming: 1 base; J trimming: 0 bases; junction bases outside the gene matches: 8. CDR3 length: 19 residues. The CDR3: CASSQGLAGPLLAKNIQYF. The CDR3 DNA follows: TGCGCCAGCAGCCAAGGACTAGCGGGGCCGTTACTAGCCAAAAACATTCAGTACTTC.

This clone is a singleton in its sample. The chain is built from TRBV4-1 and TRBJ2-7; no clear D gene. CDR3 length equals 14 residues. Trimming cost V 1 base and J 6 bases, with 13 bases left between them. Per the germline V gene, CDR1 is MGHRA and CDR2 is YSYEKL. CDR3 sequence: CASSQGCRVCEQYF. CDR3 nucleotide sequence: TGCGCCAGCAGCCAAGGGTGCCGGGTATGCGAGCAGTACTTC.

In its sample, this clone was seen once. V usage is TRBV5-1 and J usage is TRBJ1-1; D not certain. The CDR3 runs 13 residues. From germline, CDR1 is SGHRS and CDR2 YFSETQ. Trimming shortened V by 7 bases and J by 1 base, and 11 bases separated the two germline ends. The chain's CDR3 is CASGRKGNTEAFF. The DNA for the CDR3 is TGCGCCAGCGGGAGGAAGGGGAACACTGAAGCTTTCTTT. The full variable domain, in which reference TRBV5-1 and TRBJ1-1 provide the parts outside the CDR3, is KAGVTQTPRYLIKTRGQQVTLSCSPISGHRSVSWYQQTPGQGLQFLFEYFSETQRNKGNFPGRFSGRQFSNSRSEMNVSTLELGDSALYLCASGRKGNTEAFFGQGTRLTVV.

V and J are TRBV12-5 and TRBJ1-3, with D perhaps TRBD1 (5 bases). Between the trimmed V and J ends, which lost 5 bases and 2 bases, there was a span of 10 bases. Germline V gives CDR1 LGHNT, CDR2 FRNRAP. This CDR3 has 14 residues. This CDR3 is CASGRGGAGNTIYF. CDR3 coding DNA: TGTGCTAGTGGTCGGGGAGGGGCTGGAAACACCATATATTTT.